What follows describes a single TCR beta chain. The data are from a study of T cell responses to AZD1222 COVID-19 vaccine. Clones were sequenced by immunoSEQ multiplex PCR, and TCRdb holds only the in-frame ones, with some missing. The sample has some 180,000 clones, just under 95% seen once. V dropped 5 bases and J dropped 3 bases, with 14 bases sitting between them. Germline CDR1 is SGHVS and CDR2 is FQNEAQ. CDR3 length: 15 amino acids. The starting material was peripheral blood, obtained on day 0 of AZD1222 vaccination. The TCR sequence derives from an adult in good health. The chain is built from TRBV7-8 and TRBJ1-3; tentative D call: TRBD1 (5 bases). CDR3 nucleotides: TGTGCCAGCAGCCTCGGGCGGGGGGTTGGAAACACCATATATTTT. Translating it yields CASSLGRGVGNTIYF.